This TCR beta chain was recorded in a study of OX40 agonist ivuxolimab in advanced cancers. Study-wide results and caveats: Undetermined was the antigen specificity of the expanded peripheral T cells.

Germline V gives CDR1 MNHNS, CDR2 SASEGT. V was trimmed by 4 bases and J by 1 base, leaving 11 bases between them. The CDR3 sequence is 14 residues long. Libraries were prepared by immunoSEQ multiplex PCR; TCRdb keeps only in-frame clonotypes and omits some of them. The sample consists of approximately 120,000 clones, roughly 90% of them appearing once. Samples were taken at baseline and on day 1 of cycles 4 and 7. For this clone: Its cognate antigen is unknown.

The clonotype comes from an adult with an advanced solid tumor such as melanoma, head and neck, liver or kidney cancer. V and J are TRBV6-1 and TRBJ2-7; D could derive from TRBD1 or TRBD2 (5 bases each). The sequencing here drew on CD4+ or CD8+ T cells sorted from blood, taken in a trial of the OX40 agonist ivuxolimab. CDR3 sequence: CASSGIEGSYEQYF. The CDR3 nucleotides read TGTGCCAGCAGTGGCATCGAGGGGTCCTACGAGCAGTACTTC.